This is a list of T cell receptor beta chains from one sample in a study of T-cell reconstitution after alpha-beta-depleted transplantation in children. TCRdb re-derived calls from the PCR reads in MiXCR, one entry per CDR3 protein. The sample has about a million distinct CDR3 sequences, about 29% seen once. The sample in question was PBMCs, mostly from graft donor cells, obtained 360 days after TCRalphabeta/CD19-depleted stem cell transplant. The receptors here all came from a boy younger than two who had a stem cell transplant for SCID, so the T cells may come from the graft donor. Both conserved end residues are part of each CDR3. A D gene is named only where the DNA matches it firmly. Clone size is stated in some rows and not others, as once, few, many or a class when expanded.

clone size,J gene,V gene,D gene,CDR3 DNA,CDR3 protein
NA,TRBJ2-5,TRBV18,NA,TGTGCCAGCTCACCCCTGCAGATGGACAGGGAGGGAGGAGAGACCCAGTACTTC,CASSPLQMDREGGETQYF
NA,TRBJ2-7,TRBV5-8,NA,TGTGCCAGCAGCGCGGGACGTTGGGAGCAGTACTTC,CASSAGRWEQYF
NA,TRBJ2-2,TRBV7-2,NA,TGTGCCAGCAGCCTATGGGCTCGAGACACCGGGGAGCTGTTTTTT,CASSLWARDTGELFF
NA,TRBJ2-1,TRBV29-1,TRBD2,TGCAGCGTCACTCGGTTAGCGGGGTTAAGGAGGAATGAGCAGTTCTTC,CSVTRLAGLRRNEQFF
NA,TRBJ1-6,TRBV5-1,TRBD1,TGCGCCAGCAGCCTGGACAGGAGAGGTAATTCACCCCTCCACTTT,CASSLDRRGNSPLHF
few,TRBJ2-1,TRBV28,TRBD1,TGTGCCAGCAGTTCCATCCGGGACAGGGCCTACAATGAGCAGTTCTTC,CASSSIRDRAYNEQFF
few,TRBJ2-1,TRBV20-1,TRBD2,TGCAGTGCTAGCGACGGGGGGGCCCTCCATGAGCAGTTCTTC,CSASDGGALHEQFF
few,TRBJ1-6,TRBV25-1,TRBD1,TGTGCCAGCAGTGGAAACCGGGACAGAAATTCACCCCTCCACTTT,CASSGNRDRNSPLHF
few,TRBJ2-5,TRBV4-1,NA,TGCGCCAGCAGCCAAGTAAGCGGCAGCCAAGAGACCCAGTACTTC,CASSQVSGSQETQYF
few,TRBJ2-2,TRBV9,TRBD1,TGTGCCAGCAGCGCGAGGATTTTAGGGGGCAACACCGGGGAGCTGTTTTTT,CASSARILGGNTGELFF
NA,TRBJ1-1,TRBV15,NA,TGTGCCACCAGCAGACACAGTAACAAAGTGAACACTGAAGCTTTCTTT,CATSRHSNKVNTEAFF
many,TRBJ1-2,TRBV12-3/TRBV12-4,NA,TGTGCCAGCAGCTCTAACTATGGCTACACCTTC,CASSSNYGYTF
NA,TRBJ2-1,TRBV27,TRBD2,TGTGCCACTCGGGCGGGAGGGCAGCAGTTCTTC,CATRAGGQQFF
NA,TRBJ1-3,TRBV12-3/TRBV12-4,NA,TGTGCCAGCAGAGTGGACAGCCCTGGAAACACCATATATTTT,CASRVDSPGNTIYF
few,TRBJ2-3,TRBV15,NA,TGTGCCACCAGCAGAGATGGAGGTACGCAGTATTTT,CATSRDGGTQYF
NA,TRBJ2-2,TRBV4-3,NA,TGCGCCAGCAGCCATGGGGGCAGGGGACAAGCCGGGGAGCTGTTTTTT,CASSHGGRGQAGELFF
few,TRBJ1-2,TRBV6-1,NA,TGTGCCAGCAGTGACCAGGGCGTCTATGGCTACACCTTC,CASSDQGVYGYTF
NA,TRBJ2-5,TRBV20-1,NA,TGCAGTGGAGGTACGGCCTCCGGGACCCAGTACTTC,CSGGTASGTQYF
NA,TRBJ2-5,TRBV27,TRBD1,TGTGCCAGCAGTTGGAGACAGGGGAACTACGAGACCCAGTACTTC,CASSWRQGNYETQYF
few,TRBJ1-1,TRBV12-3/TRBV12-4,NA,TGTGCCAGCAGTCCCTTTGTCCCGAACACTGAAGCTTTCTTT,CASSPFVPNTEAFF
NA,TRBJ2-3,TRBV29-1,TRBD2,TGCAGCGTCCACACTCCGGGACTAGTCCCAGATACGCAGTATTTT,CSVHTPGLVPDTQYF
few,TRBJ2-7,TRBV10-2,TRBD1,TGCGCCAGCAGGGGACAGGGGGTCCCTGGGGAGCAGTACTTC,CASRGQGVPGEQYF
few,TRBJ2-1,TRBV27,TRBD2,TGTGCCAGCATAGCGGGGGGTCGCTCCTACAATGAGCAGTTCTTC,CASIAGGRSYNEQFF
few,TRBJ1-2,TRBV12-3/TRBV12-4,NA,TGTGCCAGCAGTTTGGTTCAGACAGCTAACTATGGCTACACCTTC,CASSLVQTANYGYTF
NA,TRBJ2-5,TRBV20-1,NA,TGCAGTGCTGACAGGGAGGCAGAGACCCAGTACTTC,CSADREAETQYF
NA,TRBJ2-7,TRBV4-1,TRBD1,TGCGCCAGCAGCCAAGATAGGACAGGGGGTTACGGCAGGTACGAGCAGTACTTC,CASSQDRTGGYGRYEQYF
NA,TRBJ2-2,TRBV11-2,TRBD1,TGTGCCAGCAGCTTAGGGGTAGGACAGGGTAAATTTTTCGAGAACACCGGGGAGCTGTTTTTT,CASSLGVGQGKFFENTGELFF
few,TRBJ1-3,TRBV2,NA,TGTGCCAGCCTTGGACCTACTGGAAACACCATATATTTT,CASLGPTGNTIYF
many,TRBJ1-1,TRBV7-8,NA,TGTGCCAGCAGCTTAGGGGTGGGTGCCTGGACTGAAGCTTTCTTT,CASSLGVGAWTEAFF
NA,TRBJ2-3,TRBV7-3,NA,TGTGCCAGCAGCTTAAATTCCCTGATAGGGGGAAATACGCAGTATTTT,CASSLNSLIGGNTQYF
many,TRBJ2-7,TRBV18,NA,TGTGCCAGCAGCCCCCGGGACGGATCCTACGAGCAGTACTTC,CASSPRDGSYEQYF
NA,TRBJ2-7,TRBV28,NA,TGTGCCAGCACACGATTACCGGGGACGGATACGTCCGAGCAGTACTTC,CASTRLPGTDTSEQYF
NA,TRBJ2-5,TRBV6-1,NA,TGTGCCAGCAGCCCGGGGGACCTAGGGACCCAGTACTTC,CASSPGDLGTQYF
NA,TRBJ2-5,TRBV5-1,NA,TGCGCCAGCAGCCCCGAGAAAGGGACCCAGTACTTC,CASSPEKGTQYF
few,TRBJ2-5,TRBV5-4,NA,TGTGCCAGCAGCTTCGACAACCCGACGGGTACCCAGTACTTC,CASSFDNPTGTQYF
NA,TRBJ2-7,TRBV5-1,NA,TGCGCCAGCAGCTTGTATCGTAATGACTACGAGCAGTACTTC,CASSLYRNDYEQYF
NA,TRBJ2-3,TRBV11-2,TRBD2,TGTGCCAGCAGCTGGGGTATTCGGACTAGCGGGGAAGATACGCAGTATTTT,CASSWGIRTSGEDTQYF
NA,TRBJ2-2,TRBV6-2/TRBV6-3,NA,TGTGCCAGCAGCCCTCACAGGCCTGGGGGTGTCCCCGGGGAGCTGTTTTTT,CASSPHRPGGVPGELFF
few,TRBJ1-4,TRBV20-1,NA,TGCAGTGCCCAAGGGAAATTGGGTGCAACTAATGAAAAACTGTTTTTT,CSAQGKLGATNEKLFF